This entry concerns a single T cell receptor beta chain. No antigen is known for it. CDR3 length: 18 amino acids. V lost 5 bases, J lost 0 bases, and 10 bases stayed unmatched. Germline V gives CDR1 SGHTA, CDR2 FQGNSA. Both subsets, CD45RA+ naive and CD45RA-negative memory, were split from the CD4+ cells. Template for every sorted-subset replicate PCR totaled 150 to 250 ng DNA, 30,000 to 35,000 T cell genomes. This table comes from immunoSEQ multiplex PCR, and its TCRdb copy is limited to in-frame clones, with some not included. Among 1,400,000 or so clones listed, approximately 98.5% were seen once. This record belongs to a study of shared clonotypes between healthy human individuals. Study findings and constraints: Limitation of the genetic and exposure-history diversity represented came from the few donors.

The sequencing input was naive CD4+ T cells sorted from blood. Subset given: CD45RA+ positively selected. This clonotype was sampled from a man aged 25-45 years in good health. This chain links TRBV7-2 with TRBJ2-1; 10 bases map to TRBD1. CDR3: CASSGGDRGSGSYNEQFF. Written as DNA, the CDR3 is TGTGCCAGCAGCGGCGGGGACAGGGGTTCGGGCTCCTACAATGAGCAGTTCTTC. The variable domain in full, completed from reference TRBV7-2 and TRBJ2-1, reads GAGVSQSPSNKVTEKGKDVELRCDPISGHTALYWYRQSLGQGLEFLIYFQGNSAPDKSGLPSDRFSAERTGGSVSTLTIQRTQQEDSAVYLCASSGGDRGSGSYNEQFFGPGTRLTVL.